Described below is a single T cell receptor (beta chain) sequence and its context. One end of the junction is discordant with germline, which a read error may explain. The data originate from a study of tumor and adjacent non-tumor tissue in lung cancer. The library came from three nested PCR rounds adapted from ARM-PCR protocols. TCRdb itself ran the multiplex PCR reads through MiXCR, one entry per CDR3 protein. The sample yields some 200,000 distinct CDR3 sequences, over 55% seen once. This sample's RNA came from whole unsorted tissue. CDR1 and CDR2 (germline): SQVTM, ANQGSEA. This CDR3 is built from 12 residues.

The source material was lung tumor tissue. The source of this sequence is a man aged 60 to 75 with non-small cell lung cancer. The J gene is TRBJ2-5, the V gene TRBV29-1, with D perhaps TRBD1 or TRBD2 (5 bases each). Here the CDR3 reads CSGGRVGETRYF. As DNA, the CDR3 is TGCAGCGGTGGGAGAGTGGGGGAGACCCGGTACTTC.